This is a list of T cell receptor beta chains from one sample in a study of T cell changes during pregnancy in multiple sclerosis. Sequencing was performed with immunoSEQ multiplex PCR; in TCRdb, only in-frame clones are kept and a portion is missing. Here the sample spans roughly 35,000 clones, 80% to 95% being singletons. Sequences were derived from CD4+ T cells from peripheral blood mononuclear cells, sampled in the third trimester of pregnancy. These receptors were taken from a female donor in good health, enrolled as a control in a pregnancy study. Each CDR3 is given with its conserved first and last residue. Fields, in order: V gene, D gene, clone size, J gene, CDR3 DNA, CDR3 protein. A D gene is named only where the DNA matches it firmly. Only part of the rows carry a size: once, few, many, or a class if the clone is expanded.

v_call: TRBV7-2; d_call: -; clone_size: -; j_call: TRBJ2-5; cdr3_nt: TGTGCCAGCAGAAGGAGTCGAGAGACCCAGTACTTC; cdr3_aa: CASRRSRETQYF
v_call: TRBV6-6; d_call: TRBD1; clone_size: -; j_call: TRBJ1-1; cdr3_nt: TGTGCCAGCAGTTCCCGGGGACAGGGGGGCACTGAAGCTTTCTTT; cdr3_aa: CASSSRGQGGTEAFF
v_call: TRBV7-3; d_call: -; clone_size: -; j_call: TRBJ2-3; cdr3_nt: TGTGCCAGCAGCTACGACAGGTTCACAGATACGCAGTATTTT; cdr3_aa: CASSYDRFTDTQYF
v_call: TRBV7-2; d_call: TRBD2; clone_size: few; j_call: TRBJ2-1; cdr3_nt: TGTGCCAGCAGCCCGGGACTAGCGGGGGGGATAGGCAATGAGCAGTTCTTC; cdr3_aa: CASSPGLAGGIGNEQFF
v_call: TRBV13; d_call: -; clone_size: once; j_call: TRBJ1-1; cdr3_nt: TGTGCCAGCAGCTTAGGGGACAGACTAAAGGCTGAAGCTTTCTTT; cdr3_aa: CASSLGDRLKAEAFF
v_call: TRBV28; d_call: -; clone_size: -; j_call: TRBJ1-3; cdr3_nt: TGTGCCAGCAGTGGAGGTACCATATATTTT; cdr3_aa: CASSGGTIYF
v_call: TRBV28; d_call: -; clone_size: -; j_call: TRBJ2-2; cdr3_nt: TGTGCCAGCAGTTTACTGAACACCGGGGAGCTGTTTTTT; cdr3_aa: CASSLLNTGELFF
v_call: TRBV6-5; d_call: TRBD1; clone_size: -; j_call: TRBJ1-2; cdr3_nt: TGTGCCAGCACCGACAGGGGTTATGGCTACACCTTC; cdr3_aa: CASTDRGYGYTF
v_call: TRBV18; d_call: -; clone_size: -; j_call: TRBJ2-1; cdr3_nt: TGTGCCAGCTCACCACGGGGCTCCACAATGAGTGAGCAGTTCTTC; cdr3_aa: CASSPRGSTMSEQFF
v_call: TRBV9; d_call: TRBD1; clone_size: -; j_call: TRBJ2-1; cdr3_nt: TGTGCCAGCAGCCCAGGGGGGACAGGCGACAATGAGCAGTTCTTC; cdr3_aa: CASSPGGTGDNEQFF
v_call: TRBV5-1; d_call: TRBD1; clone_size: once; j_call: TRBJ2-5; cdr3_nt: TGCGCCAGCAGCTGGAAAGCAGGACAGGGCGGGGAGACCCAGTACTTC; cdr3_aa: CASSWKAGQGGETQYF
v_call: TRBV10-3; d_call: -; clone_size: few; j_call: TRBJ1-1; cdr3_nt: TGTGCCATCAGTGAGTCGACAACTGAAGCTTTCTTT; cdr3_aa: CAISESTTEAFF